The 19 T cell receptor beta chains reported below all come from one sample, sequenced in a study of blood T cell repertoires in COVID-19. Profiled with immunoSEQ multiplex PCR; TCRdb holds only in-frame clones, not every one. The sample includes approximately 210,000 clones, approximately 80% of them seen just once. Sequenced: peripheral blood. These receptor sequences come from a human donor in a cohort sampled during active COVID-19.

The chain recombines TRBV7-8 with TRBJ1-5, with D possibly matching TRBD1 (5 bases). Germline V gene data show CDR1 as SGHVS and CDR2 as FQNEAQ. Trimming took 5 bases from V and 4 from J, leaving 9 bases between them. The CDR3 runs 13 residues. CDR3 residues: CASSLQENQPQHF. CDR3 in DNA: TGTGCCAGCAGCCTACAGGAAAATCAGCCCCAGCATTTT.

In its sample, this clone was seen once. The J gene is TRBJ1-4, the V gene TRBV18, with 7 bases that match TRBD1. V lost 8 bases to trimming and J lost 8 bases; unmatched junction nucleotides: 11. CDR3 length: 14 residues. Germline loops: CDR1 KGHSH, CDR2 LQKENI. The CDR3 region is CASHEGAALEKLFF. The CDR3 DNA follows: TGTGCCAGCCATGAGGGGGCCGCTCTCGAAAAACTGTTTTTT.

This sequence joins TRBV5-1 and TRBJ2-2; D remains unclear. Trimming took off 4 bases at V and 2 bases at J, with 9 bases between the two ends. From germline, CDR1 is SGHRS and CDR2 YFSETQ. The length of the CDR3 is 14 residues. The CDR3 loop is CASSLDINTGELFF. CDR3 in DNA: TGCGCCAGCAGCCTTGACATTAACACCGGGGAGCTGTTTTTT.

In its sample, this clone was seen a few times. The chain uses TRBV30 and TRBJ1-3; D ambiguous. Trimming shortened V by 2 bases and J by 3 bases, and 5 bases separated the two germline ends. Germline lookup yields CDR1 GTSNPN and CDR2 SVGIG (reference sequence). The CDR3 length is 12 residues. CDR3 sequence (DNA): TGTGCCTGGAGTCCGGGTGGAAACACCATATATTTT. Protein product: CAWSPGGNTIYF.

The chain is built from TRBV19 and TRBJ2-1; 11 bases align to TRBD2. CDR1 and CDR2 (germline): LNHDA, SQIVND (reference sequence). The length of the CDR3 is 16 residues. V was clipped by 10 bases and J by 8 bases; unmatched bases: 16. The CDR3 region is CATTTPRTSGSDEQFF. CDR3 nucleotide sequence: TGTGCCACTACAACACCGAGGACTAGCGGGTCGGATGAGCAGTTCTTC.

The J gene is TRBJ2-1, the V gene TRBV11-2; D gene ambiguous. V was cut by 1 base and J by 10 bases, with 14 bases left in between. This CDR3 spans 14 amino acids. CDR1 is SGHAT, CDR2 FQNNGV, per germline. The CDR3 spells CASSLGYPGYEQFF. CDR3 sequence (DNA): TGTGCCAGCAGCTTAGGATACCCAGGCTACGAGCAGTTCTTC.

This sequence joins TRBV30 and TRBJ1-3; D is undetermined. The CDR3 runs to 17 residues. The V end was cut by 2 bases, the J end by 0 bases, with 17 bases between. Germline lookup yields CDR1 GTSNPN and CDR2 SVGIG (reference sequence). Here the CDR3 DNA reads TGTGCCTGGAGTCCCGACATCGGCCGTCGCTCTGGAAACACCATATATTTT. Residues: CAWSPDIGRRSGNTIYF.

J is TRBJ2-2 and V is TRBV19; 8 bases map to TRBD1. Per the germline V gene, CDR1 is LNHDA and CDR2 is SQIVND (reference sequence). The junction had 9 bases not matched to a gene; V was cut back by 10 bases and J by 5 bases. CDR3 length equals 14 residues. CDR3 protein: CATEGQGETGELFF. CDR3 DNA: TGTGCCACCGAAGGACAGGGAGAAACCGGGGAGCTGTTTTTT.

This chain joins TRBV19 and TRBJ2-7; TRBD1 aligns across 8 bases. Germline lookup yields CDR1 LNHDA and CDR2 SQIVND (reference sequence). Germline trimming cut 1 base from V and 3 bases from J; bases unmatched to any gene: 8. The CDR3 is made up of 16 amino acids. The CDR3 protein is CASSIVRDRRFYEQYV. The CDR3 DNA sequence: TGTGCCAGTAGTATAGTAAGGGACAGGAGATTCTACGAGCAGTACGTC.

This chain joins TRBV7-9 and TRBJ2-1, with D possibly being TRBD1 (6 bases). Trimming left V 6 bases short and J 1 base short, with 16 bases between. Germline CDR1 is SEHNR and CDR2 is FQNEAQ (reference sequence). The CDR3 spans 16 residues. The CDR3 nucleotides read TGTGCCAGCAGACAACCGGGACACCTGTCCTACAATGAGCAGTTCTTC. Translating it yields CASRQPGHLSYNEQFF.

The chain has TRBV7-2 and TRBJ1-5; D uncertain. The germline CDR1 and CDR2 sequences are SGHTA and FQGNSA. V was trimmed by 4 bases and J by 3 bases, leaving 7 bases between them. The CDR3 covers 13 residues. In nucleotides, the CDR3 is TGTGCCAGCAGCTCACAACCCAATCAGCCCCAGCATTTT. Translated: CASSSQPNQPQHF.

The gene calls are TRBV19 and TRBJ2-7; 7 nucleotides align to TRBD1. V dropped 6 bases and J dropped 5; count of bases not matched to a gene: 10. This CDR3 has 14 residues. Germline V lookup: CDR1 LNHDA, CDR2 SQIVND (reference sequence). The DNA for the CDR3 is TGTGCCAGTAGAGACCCGGGACAGCGAAACGAGCAGTACTTC. Translating it yields CASRDPGQRNEQYF.

The chain is built from TRBV11-2 and TRBJ1-2, with D perhaps TRBD1 (6 bases). CDR3 length equals 13 residues. Per germline, CDR1 SGHAT and CDR2 FQNNGV. Trimming left V 1 base short and J 8 bases short, with 11 bases between. The CDR3 loop is CASSLAGVSGYTF. The CDR3 DNA is TGTGCCAGCAGCTTAGCAGGGGTTAGCGGCTACACCTTC.

The J gene is TRBJ2-1, the V gene TRBV10-3, with TRBD2 identical over 10 bases. This CDR3 has 13 amino acids. Trimming at V came to 2 bases and at J to 14 bases, leaving 6 bases not matched to a gene. Germline assignment: CDR1 ENHRY and CDR2 SYGVKD. CDR3 bases: TGTGCCATCAGTGAGATCTCCGGGACTAGCGAGTTCTTC. It yields the protein CAISEISGTSEFF.

The gene calls are TRBV10-2 and TRBJ2-3; 11 nucleotides align to TRBD2. Germline CDR1 and CDR2: WSHSY and SAAADI. The length of the CDR3 is 16 residues. V dropped 5 bases and J dropped 1; count of bases not matched to a gene: 5. The CDR3 sequence: CASSSSGGRGTDTQYF. CDR3 bases: TGCGCCAGCAGTTCTAGCGGGGGGCGGGGCACAGATACGCAGTATTTT.

The count of this clone is one. This chain uses TRBV28 with TRBJ2-1, with D perhaps matching TRBD2 (7 bases). Germline CDR1 and CDR2: MDHEN and SYDVKM. Trimming stripped 10 bases from V and 5 bases from J, with 21 bases between. This CDR3 is built from 15 residues. The CDR3 region is CAIRGGKSFNNEQFF. DNA of the CDR3: TGTGCCATCAGGGGAGGGAAATCTTTTAACAATGAGCAGTTCTTC.

V gene TRBV24-1 combines with J gene TRBJ2-2; 9 positions match TRBD1. Losses at the gene ends were 7 bases for V and 3 bases for J; bases not matched to a gene: 8. Germline V gives CDR1 KGHDR, CDR2 SFDVKD. The length of the CDR3 is 16 residues. Here the CDR3 reads CATRGSQGADTGELFF. The CDR3 bases are TGTGCCACCAGGGGGTCACAGGGGGCGGACACCGGGGAGCTGTTTTTT.

J is TRBJ1-4 and V is TRBV3-1 (or the pseudogene TRBV3-2), with D uncertain. V lost 2 bases, J lost 7 bases, and 11 bases lay in between. CDR1 is LGHDT and CDR2 is YNNKEL in the germline V gene (reference sequence). There are 14 residues in the CDR3. CDR3 in amino acids: CASSQTGFGEKLFF. CDR3 in DNA: TGTGCCAGCAGCCAAACCGGGTTTGGTGAAAAACTGTTTTTT.

The chain couples TRBV19 to TRBJ1-2, with 9 bases matching TRBD1. From germline, CDR1 is LNHDA and CDR2 SQIVND (reference sequence). V gave up 5 bases and J gave up 5 bases; unmatched junction bases: 6. The CDR3 is 14 amino acids. DNA of the CDR3: TGTGCCAGTAGTCAAGGACAGGGGACTTATGGCTACACCTTC. Translated: CASSQGQGTYGYTF.